This is a list of T cell receptor beta chains from one sample in a study of circulating and synovial CD4+ cells in juvenile arthritis. TCRdb's table, derived via immunoSEQ multiplex PCR, lists solely in-frame clones and lacks some. Of about 36,000 clones in the sample, around 95% were seen once. The sequenced sample was CD4+ T cells from blood. The receptors come from a human donor with juvenile idiopathic arthritis. Each CDR3 is given with its conserved first and last residue. The D gene is left open where the match is weak. A clone size is listed for some rows: how often the clone was seen (once, few, many), or a class if it is expanded.

abundance,d_gene,j_gene,v_gene,CDR3aa,CDR3nt
NA,NA,TRBJ1-2,TRBV5-1,CASSLTGDYGYTF,TGCGCCAGCAGCTTGACCGGGGACTATGGCTACACCTTC
NA,NA,TRBJ1-6,TRBV15,CATGAAYNSPLHF,TGTGCCACCGGGGCAGCCTATAATTCACCCCTCCACTTT
NA,TRBD2,TRBJ2-3,TRBV15,CATSRGTGTSGGATDTQYF,TGTGCCACCAGCAGAGGGACAGGGACTAGCGGGGGGGCCACAGATACGCAGTATTTT
NA,TRBD1,TRBJ1-2,TRBV6-5,CASSYSWTGAGGYTF,TGTGCCAGCAGTTACTCCTGGACAGGGGCTGGTGGCTACACCTTC
few,NA,TRBJ2-2,TRBV9,CASSPPGGLGNTGELFF,TGTGCCAGCAGCCCCCCCGGAGGGTTAGGTAACACCGGGGAGCTGTTTTTT
once,NA,TRBJ2-5,TRBV6-1,CASSVWRGRETQYF,TGTGCCAGCAGTGTGTGGAGGGGGCGTGAGACCCAGTACTTC
NA,TRBD1,TRBJ1-1,TRBV6-4,CASRTDRSTEAFF,TGTGCCAGCAGGACGGACAGGAGCACTGAAGCTTTCTTT
NA,NA,TRBJ2-1,TRBV7-8,CASSSVIVLSYNEQFF,TGTGCCAGCAGCTCCGTAATAGTTCTCTCCTACAATGAGCAGTTCTTC
once,NA,TRBJ1-6,TRBV10-3,CAISESGGRTINSPLHF,TGTGCCATCAGTGAGTCGGGGGGGCGAACTATCAATTCCCCCCTCCACTTT
NA,TRBD1,TRBJ2-6,TRBV7-2,CASSFRTGFTSGANVLTF,TGTGCCAGCAGCTTCCGGACAGGGTTCACCTCTGGGGCCAACGTCCTGACTTTC
once,NA,TRBJ1-5,TRBV7-9,CASSLLGGRFDQPQHF,TGTGCCAGCAGCTTATTGGGGGGGCGATTTGATCAGCCCCAGCATTTT
once,TRBD1,TRBJ2-7,TRBV5-4,CASSLGDRAAYEQYF,TGTGCCAGCAGCTTGGGGGACAGGGCGGCCTACGAGCAGTACTTC
once,TRBD1,TRBJ2-2,TRBV7-3,CASSSQGAPTGELFF,TGTGCCAGCAGCTCACAGGGGGCTCCCACCGGGGAGCTGTTTTTT
NA,TRBD1,TRBJ1-2,TRBV6-5,CASSRSDHRGRYTF,TGTGCCAGCAGTCGATCCGATCACAGGGGACGCTACACCTTC
NA,NA,TRBJ1-3,TRBV6-6,CASSYPEGRNTIYF,TGTGCCAGCAGTTACCCCGAGGGCCGAAACACCATATATTTT
NA,TRBD2,TRBJ2-3,TRBV9,CASSVVLAGADTQYF,TGTGCCAGCAGCGTAGTACTAGCGGGGGCAGATACGCAGTATTTT
NA,NA,TRBJ2-7,TRBV5-6,CASSLVEATYEQYF,TGTGCCAGCAGCTTGGTAGAGGCCACCTACGAGCAGTACTTC
NA,TRBD2,TRBJ2-7,TRBV19,CATSGGTYEQYF,TGTGCCACAAGCGGGGGGACCTACGAGCAGTACTTC
NA,NA,TRBJ2-4,TRBV5-1,CASSFQGTKNIQYF,TGCGCCAGCAGCTTTCAGGGCACCAAAAACATTCAGTACTTC
NA,NA,TRBJ2-3,TRBV9,CASRPTVTSTDTQYF,TGTGCCAGCCGACCGACAGTTACTAGCACAGATACGCAGTATTTT
NA,NA,TRBJ2-7,TRBV25-1,CASSEIGESSYEQYF,TGTGCCAGCAGTGAAATTGGAGAGAGCTCCTACGAGCAGTACTTC
NA,NA,TRBJ1-6,TRBV10-3,CAISESNPGSNSPLHF,TGTGCCATCAGTGAGTCGAACCCAGGGTCTAATTCACCCCTCCACTTT
NA,TRBD2,TRBJ2-1,TRBV15,CATSRDGNLLAGGRNEQFF,TGTGCCACCAGCAGAGATGGGAACCTTCTAGCGGGGGGGCGGAATGAGCAGTTCTTC
NA,TRBD1,TRBJ1-2,TRBV10-3,CAISERQGNYGYTF,TGTGCCATCAGTGAAAGACAGGGCAACTATGGCTACACCTTC
NA,TRBD2,TRBJ2-3,TRBV7-3,CASSSAAGGRHTQYF,TGTGCCAGCAGCTCAGCAGCGGGGGGGAGACATACGCAGTATTTT
NA,NA,TRBJ1-1,TRBV19,CASRRGRKQRDTEAFF,TGTGCCAGTAGGCGGGGAAGAAAACAACGGGACACTGAAGCTTTCTTT
NA,TRBD1,TRBJ2-7,TRBV7-9,CASSQTGVLAGEQYF,TGTGCCAGCAGCCAGACAGGGGTGCTGGCGGGCGAGCAGTACTTC
NA,NA,TRBJ1-1,TRBV7-9,CASSPTTVSTEAFF,TGTGCCAGCAGCCCAACTACTGTGAGCACTGAAGCTTTCTTT
NA,NA,TRBJ2-2,TRBV5-1,CASSFLSGENTGELFF,TGCGCCAGCAGCTTTCTTAGCGGTGAGAACACCGGGGAGCTGTTTTTT
NA,TRBD1,TRBJ1-1,TRBV30,CAWSVGQGISEAFF,TGTGCCTGGAGTGTGGGACAGGGAATTAGTGAAGCTTTCTTT
NA,TRBD1,TRBJ2-3,TRBV9,CASSVSGTGTDTQYF,TGTGCCAGCAGTGTATCCGGGACAGGGACAGATACGCAGTATTTT